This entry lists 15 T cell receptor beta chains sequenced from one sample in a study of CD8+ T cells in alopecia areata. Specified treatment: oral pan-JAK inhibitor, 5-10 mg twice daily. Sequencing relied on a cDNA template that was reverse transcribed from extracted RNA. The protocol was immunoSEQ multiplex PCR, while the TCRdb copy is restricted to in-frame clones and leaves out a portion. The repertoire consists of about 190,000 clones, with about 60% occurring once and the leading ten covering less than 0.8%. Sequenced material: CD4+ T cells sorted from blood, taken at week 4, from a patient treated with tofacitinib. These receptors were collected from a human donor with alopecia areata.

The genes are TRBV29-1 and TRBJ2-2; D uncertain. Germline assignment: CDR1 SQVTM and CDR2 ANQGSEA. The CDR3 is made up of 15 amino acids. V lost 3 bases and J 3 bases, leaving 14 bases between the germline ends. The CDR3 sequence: CSVDGPGWDTGELFF. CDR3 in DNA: TGCAGCGTTGATGGGCCCGGCTGGGACACCGGGGAGCTGTTTTTT.

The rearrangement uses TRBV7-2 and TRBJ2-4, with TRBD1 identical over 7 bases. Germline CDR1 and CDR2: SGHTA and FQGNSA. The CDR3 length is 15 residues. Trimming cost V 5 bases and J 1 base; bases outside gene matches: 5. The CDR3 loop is CASSHYRGAKNIQYF. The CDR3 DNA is TGTGCCAGCAGCCACTACAGGGGCGCCAAAAACATTCAGTACTTC.

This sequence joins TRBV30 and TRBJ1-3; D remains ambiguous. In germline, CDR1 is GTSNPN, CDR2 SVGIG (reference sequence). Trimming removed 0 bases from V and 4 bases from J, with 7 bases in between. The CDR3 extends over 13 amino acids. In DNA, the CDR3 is TGTGCCTGGAGTGTAGCCGACGGAAACACCATATATTTT. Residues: CAWSVADGNTIYF.

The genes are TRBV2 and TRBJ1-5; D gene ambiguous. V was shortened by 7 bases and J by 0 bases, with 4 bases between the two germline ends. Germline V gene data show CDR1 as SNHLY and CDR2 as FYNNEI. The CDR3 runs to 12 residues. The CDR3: CASKNSNQPQHF. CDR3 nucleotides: TGTGCCAGCAAAAATAGCAATCAGCCCCAGCATTTT.

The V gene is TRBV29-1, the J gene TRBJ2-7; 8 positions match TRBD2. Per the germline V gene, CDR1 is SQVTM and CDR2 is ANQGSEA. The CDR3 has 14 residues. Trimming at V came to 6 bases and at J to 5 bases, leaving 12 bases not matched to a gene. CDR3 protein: CSVPTGGGGNEQYF. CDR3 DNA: TGCAGCGTCCCGACCGGGGGCGGGGGGAACGAGCAGTACTTC.

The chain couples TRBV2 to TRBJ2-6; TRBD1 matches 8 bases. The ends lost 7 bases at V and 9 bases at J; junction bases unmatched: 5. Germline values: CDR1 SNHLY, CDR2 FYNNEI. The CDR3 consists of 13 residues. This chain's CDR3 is CASNQDRVNVLTF. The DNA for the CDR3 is TGTGCCAGCAATCAGGACAGGGTCAACGTCCTGACTTTC.

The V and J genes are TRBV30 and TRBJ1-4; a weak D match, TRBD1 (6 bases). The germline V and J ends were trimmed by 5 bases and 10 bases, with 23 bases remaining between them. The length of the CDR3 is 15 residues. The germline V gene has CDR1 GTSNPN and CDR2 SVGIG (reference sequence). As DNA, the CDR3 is TGTGCCTGGGCCGGGGCCAGGGGCCCGGAGGGAAAACTGTTTTTT. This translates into CAWAGARGPEGKLFF.

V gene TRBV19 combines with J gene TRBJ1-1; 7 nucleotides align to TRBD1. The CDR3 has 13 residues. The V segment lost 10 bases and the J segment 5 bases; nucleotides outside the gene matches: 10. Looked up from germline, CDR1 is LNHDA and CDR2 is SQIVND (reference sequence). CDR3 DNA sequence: TGTGCCACCAATACAGGGGAGGGGACTGAAGCTTTCTTT. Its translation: CATNTGEGTEAFF.

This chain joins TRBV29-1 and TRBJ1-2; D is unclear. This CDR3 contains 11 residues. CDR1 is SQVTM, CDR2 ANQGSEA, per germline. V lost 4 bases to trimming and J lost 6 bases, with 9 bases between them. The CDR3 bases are TGCAGCGTTGTGTGGGGAGATGGCTACACCTTC. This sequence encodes CSVVWGDGYTF.

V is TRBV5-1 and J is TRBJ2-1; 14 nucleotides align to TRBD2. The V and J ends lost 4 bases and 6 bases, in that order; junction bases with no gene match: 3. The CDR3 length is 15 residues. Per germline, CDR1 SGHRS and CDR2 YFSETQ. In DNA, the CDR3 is TGCGCCAGCAGCCCGGGACTAGCGGGAGCCAATGAGCAGTTCTTC. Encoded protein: CASSPGLAGANEQFF.

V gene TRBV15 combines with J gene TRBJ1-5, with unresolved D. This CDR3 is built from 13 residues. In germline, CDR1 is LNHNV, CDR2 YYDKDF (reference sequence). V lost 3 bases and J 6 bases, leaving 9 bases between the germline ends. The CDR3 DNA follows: TGTGCCACCAGCAGGACGTGGGGTCAGCCCCAGCATTTT. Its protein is CATSRTWGQPQHF. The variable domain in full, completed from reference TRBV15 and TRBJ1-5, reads DAMVIQNPRYQVTQFGKPVTLSCSQTLNHNVMYWYQQKSSQAPKLLFHYYDKDFNNEADTPDNFQSRRPNTSFCFLDIRSPGLGDTAMYLCATSRTWGQPQHFGDGTRLSIL.

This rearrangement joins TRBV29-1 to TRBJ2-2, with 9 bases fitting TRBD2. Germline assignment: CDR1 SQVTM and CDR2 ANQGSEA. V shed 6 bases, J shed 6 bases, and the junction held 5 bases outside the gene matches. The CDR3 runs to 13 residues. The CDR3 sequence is CSVQTSGPGELFF. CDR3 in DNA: TGCAGCGTGCAGACTAGCGGACCCGGGGAGCTGTTTTTT.

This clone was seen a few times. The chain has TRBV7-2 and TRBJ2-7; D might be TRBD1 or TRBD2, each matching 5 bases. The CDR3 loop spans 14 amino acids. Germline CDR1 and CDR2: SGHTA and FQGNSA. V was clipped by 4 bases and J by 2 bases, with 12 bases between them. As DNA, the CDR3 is TGTGCCAGCAGCTCGCTGTCGGGGCCCTACGAGCAGTACTTC. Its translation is CASSSLSGPYEQYF. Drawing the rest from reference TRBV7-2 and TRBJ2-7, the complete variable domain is GAGVSQSPSNKVTEKGKDVELRCDPISGHTALYWYRQSLGQGLEFLIYFQGNSAPDKSGLPSDRFSAERTGGSVSTLTIQRTQQEDSAVYLCASSSLSGPYEQYFGPGTRLTVT.

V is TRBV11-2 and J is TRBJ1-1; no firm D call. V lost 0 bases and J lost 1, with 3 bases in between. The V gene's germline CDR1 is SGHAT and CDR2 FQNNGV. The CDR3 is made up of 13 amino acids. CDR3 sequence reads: CASSLDWNTEAFF. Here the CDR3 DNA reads TGTGCCAGCAGCTTAGATTGGAACACTGAAGCTTTCTTT.

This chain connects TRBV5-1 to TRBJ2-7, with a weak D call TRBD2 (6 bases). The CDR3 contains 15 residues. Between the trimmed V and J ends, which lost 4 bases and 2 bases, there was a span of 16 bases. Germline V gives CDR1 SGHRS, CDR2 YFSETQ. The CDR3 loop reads CASSPFTGVPYEQYF. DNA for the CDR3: TGCGCCAGCAGCCCCTTTACGGGAGTCCCCTACGAGCAGTACTTC.